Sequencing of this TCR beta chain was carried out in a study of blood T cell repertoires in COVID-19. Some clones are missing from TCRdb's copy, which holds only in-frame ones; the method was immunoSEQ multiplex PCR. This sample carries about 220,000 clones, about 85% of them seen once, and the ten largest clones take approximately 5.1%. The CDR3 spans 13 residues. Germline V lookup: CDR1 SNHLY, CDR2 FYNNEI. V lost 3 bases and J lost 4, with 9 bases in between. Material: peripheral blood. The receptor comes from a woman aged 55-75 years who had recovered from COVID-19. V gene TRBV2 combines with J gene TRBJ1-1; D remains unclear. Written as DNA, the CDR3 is TGTGCCAGCAGTGAGAGGGTTCGCACTGAAGCTTTCTTT. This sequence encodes CASSERVRTEAFF.